A selection of T cell receptor beta chains follows, all from one sample in a study of cytomegalovirus exposure and HLA in healthy donors. TCRdb's copy holds only in-frame clones and misses some; the assay was immunoSEQ multiplex PCR. Its clone listing holds 50,000 to 60,000 clones. The specimen was PBMCs. The source is a male donor in good health and CMV-seronegative. CDR3s include the opening cysteine and the closing phenylalanine or tryptophan. The D gene is left open where the match is weak. Some rows have no size entry. The others give once, few or many, or a class for an expanded clone.

j_call	clone_size	v_call	d_call	cdr3_nt	cdr3_aa
TRBJ2-1	NA	TRBV7-9	TRBD2	TGTGCCAGCAGCCCCGGACTAGCGGGGGGTAACCTCCTCGGGAATGAGCAGTTCTTC	CASSPGLAGGNLLGNEQFF
TRBJ2-2	NA	TRBV11-2	TRBD2	TGTGCCAGCAGCTCCCAAGTCGGGGGGGCCGCCGGGGGGCTGTTTTTT	CASSSQVGGAAGGLFF
TRBJ1-2	NA	TRBV5-6	TRBD1	TGTGCCAGCAGCTCCTTCGACAGGGACTATGGCTACACCTTC	CASSSFDRDYGYTF
TRBJ2-3	NA	TRBV27	NA	TGTGCCAGCAGTCTCATGCCTCAGGGTTGGACGCAGTATTTT	CASSLMPQGWTQYF
TRBJ2-1	NA	TRBV19	TRBD1	TGTGCCAGTAGTAGACAGGGGGCATATGAGCAGTTCTTC	CASSRQGAYEQFF
TRBJ2-7	NA	TRBV7-9	TRBD2	TGTGCCAGCAGCTCCCTGGAGCTAGCGGGAGGCTGCGAGCAGTACTTC	CASSSLELAGGCEQYF
TRBJ1-2	NA	TRBV6-6	TRBD1	TGTGCCAGCAGTTTACAGGGGGACTATGGCTACACCTTC	CASSLQGDYGYTF
TRBJ2-2	NA	TRBV4-3	NA	TGCGCCAGCAGCCAAGGCGCGGCCCTCACCGGGGAGCTGTTTTTT	CASSQGAALTGELFF
TRBJ1-6	NA	TRBV5-1	TRBD1	TGCGCCAGCAGCTTGGGTCAGGGGGGCAGATCACCCCTACACTTT	CASSLGQGGRSPLHF
TRBJ2-1	NA	TRBV5-6	NA	TGTGCCAGCAGCTTACAAAACCGGGACAATGAGCAGTTCTTC	CASSLQNRDNEQFF
TRBJ1-1	NA	TRBV6-6	NA	TGTGCCAGCAGGAGCGAGGGATCTGAAGCTTTCTTT	CASRSEGSEAFF
TRBJ2-3	NA	TRBV6-1	TRBD1	TGTGCCAGCAGTCTGGACAGGGGGTACACAGATACGCAGTATTTT	CASSLDRGYTDTQYF
TRBJ1-3	NA	TRBV2	NA	TGTGCCAGCACGAGGGCTGGAAACACCATATATTTT	CASTRAGNTIYF
TRBJ1-1	NA	TRBV19	TRBD1	TGTGCCAGTAGTATGAAGACAGGGCAAACTGAAGCTTTCTTT	CASSMKTGQTEAFF
TRBJ1-5	NA	TRBV18	NA	TGTGCCAGCTCACCACGGCACAGGGAGGGACAGCCCCAGCATTTT	CASSPRHREGQPQHF
TRBJ2-1	NA	TRBV7-8	TRBD2	TGTGCCAGCAGCTTAGCAAGGACTAGCGGGAGGGGTGAGCAGTTCTTC	CASSLARTSGRGEQFF
TRBJ2-3	medium-sized	TRBV10-3	NA	TGTGCCATCAGTGAGGAGGCCCGTAGCACAGATACGCAGTATTTT	CAISEEARSTDTQYF
TRBJ1-2	NA	TRBV10-3	TRBD1	TGTGCCATCAGTGAGCCGAACAGGGGGGAAGGCTACACCTTC	CAISEPNRGEGYTF
TRBJ2-7	NA	TRBV25-1	TRBD2	TGTGCCAGCAGTGAAGCGGCGACTAGCGGCGCCTACGAGCAGTACTTC	CASSEAATSGAYEQYF
TRBJ1-1	NA	TRBV19	TRBD1	TGTGCCAGTGGGGACAGGGGGAACACTGAAGCTTTCTTT	CASGDRGNTEAFF
TRBJ2-7	NA	TRBV6-6	TRBD2	TGTGCCAGCAGCCCTGAGGAGACTAGCGCGGTCTACGAGCAGTACTTC	CASSPEETSAVYEQYF
TRBJ2-7	NA	TRBV7-6	TRBD1	TGTGCCAGCAGCTTTGGCGAGGACAGGGGGCTCCACGAGCAGTACTTC	CASSFGEDRGLHEQYF
TRBJ1-2	NA	TRBV7-2	TRBD1	TGTGCCAGCTCTCAGGGGGCGAACTATGGCTACACCTTC	CASSQGANYGYTF
TRBJ1-1	NA	TRBV9	NA	TGTGCCAGCAGCGTAGAGGGGGGGGAGGGCACTGAAGCTTTCTTT	CASSVEGGEGTEAFF
TRBJ2-1	NA	TRBV7-9	TRBD2	TGTGCCAGCGGGACTAGCGGGGCCCAGGAGCAGTTCTTC	CASGTSGAQEQFF
TRBJ2-3	NA	TRBV19	TRBD2	TGTGCCAGTAGGGAGACTAGCGGCACAGATACGCAGTATTTT	CASRETSGTDTQYF
TRBJ2-7	NA	TRBV11-2	NA	TGTGCCAGCAGCTCCCGTTTCGAGCAGTACTTC	CASSSRFEQYF
TRBJ1-5	NA	TRBV6-1	NA	TGTGCCAGCAGTGCTCGGGTGGGGGCGGGCAATCAGCCCCAGCATTTT	CASSARVGAGNQPQHF
TRBJ2-5	NA	TRBV11-2	TRBD1	TGTGCCAGCAGCAAGACAACAGGGGGCGGGGAGACCCAGTACTTC	CASSKTTGGGETQYF
TRBJ1-1	NA	TRBV5-1	TRBD1	TGCGCCAGCAGCTTTGACGGACAGGGGGCTGAGGCTTTCTTT	CASSFDGQGAEAFF
TRBJ2-3	NA	TRBV18	TRBD2	TGTGCCAGCTCACCAGGAGCGGGAGTCACCACAGATACGCAGTATTTT	CASSPGAGVTTDTQYF
TRBJ2-2	NA	TRBV5-1	TRBD2	TGCGCCAGCAGCTTGCTACGGGGAGGGACCGGGGAGCTGTTTTTT	CASSLLRGGTGELFF
TRBJ2-1	NA	TRBV7-9	NA	TGTGCCAGCAGCTTAGAGGTTCGTCTGGAGGGCCTTTACAATGAGCAGTTCTTC	CASSLEVRLEGLYNEQFF
TRBJ2-7	NA	TRBV2	NA	TGTGCCAGCAGTGAAAGCTGGGCCGCCTACGAGCAGTACTTC	CASSESWAAYEQYF
TRBJ2-2	NA	TRBV19	TRBD1	TGTGCCAGTAGTATGAAGACAGGGTGGGCCGGGGAGCTGTTTTTT	CASSMKTGWAGELFF
TRBJ2-2	NA	TRBV5-1	NA	TGCGCCAGCAGCTTTATAGGGGAGAACACCGGGGAGCTGTTTTTT	CASSFIGENTGELFF
TRBJ2-2	NA	TRBV6-7	TRBD2	TGTGCCAGCAGTAGCACTAGCGGGAGTACGGAGCTGTTTTTT	CASSSTSGSTELFF
TRBJ2-5	NA	TRBV18	NA	TGTGCCAGCTCCGCCTCTGTAGCGGCAGGGGAGACCCAGTACTTC	CASSASVAAGETQYF
TRBJ2-7	NA	TRBV11-2	NA	TGTGCCAGCAGCTTAAGCGGGCCCTACGAGCAGTACTTC	CASSLSGPYEQYF
TRBJ2-7	NA	TRBV5-4	TRBD2	TGTGCCAGCAGCGCGCCTGGCGGGAGCTCCTACGAGCAGTACTTC	CASSAPGGSSYEQYF
TRBJ2-5	NA	TRBV5-1	TRBD1	TGCGCCAGCAGCTTGGTCAGGGGGGAGACCCAGTACTTC	CASSLVRGETQYF
TRBJ1-6	NA	TRBV6-5	NA	TGTGCCAGCAGTTACGGGGGGGCTGGTGGTAATTCACCCCTCCACTTT	CASSYGGAGGNSPLHF
TRBJ1-2	NA	TRBV19	NA	TGTGCCAGTTCATCAGGGTACTATGGCTACACCTTC	CASSSGYYGYTF
TRBJ1-6	NA	TRBV7-9	NA	TGTGCCAGCAGCGTACACGACGCTAGCTCCTATAATTCACCCCTCCACTTT	CASSVHDASSYNSPLHF
TRBJ2-7	NA	TRBV25-1	TRBD1	TGTGCCAGCAGTGGGACAGGCACCCTCGCCTACGAGCAGTACTTC	CASSGTGTLAYEQYF
TRBJ2-5	NA	TRBV28	NA	TGTGCCAGCAGCCGATCCCCTAGCGTTGCGCGAGAGACCCAGTACTTC	CASSRSPSVARETQYF
TRBJ2-1	NA	TRBV20-1	TRBD1	TGCAGTGCTCTTGACAGGGGTCGGTTCTTC	CSALDRGRFF
TRBJ2-1	NA	TRBV6-1	TRBD2	TGTGCCAGCACTCTACTAGCGGGAGGGAATGAGCAGTTCTTC	CASTLLAGGNEQFF
TRBJ1-5	NA	TRBV4-1	NA	TGCGCCAGCAGCCAAGACCGTTCGGAGCACCAGCATTTT	CASSQDRSEHQHF
TRBJ2-3	NA	TRBV20-1	NA	TGCAGTGCCGGTATTAGTGATACGCAGTATTTT	CSAGISDTQYF
TRBJ2-7	NA	TRBV7-2	TRBD1	TGTGCCAGCAGCTTTACCTTCGGGACAGGGGACTACGAGCAGTACTTC	CASSFTFGTGDYEQYF
TRBJ1-5	NA	TRBV19	TRBD1	TGTGCCAGTAGTGTACAGGGGTTGGAGCCCCAGCATTTT	CASSVQGLEPQHF
TRBJ2-7	NA	TRBV30	NA	TGTGCCTGGAGTCCAGGGTTCTACGAGCAGTACTTC	CAWSPGFYEQYF
TRBJ2-7	NA	TRBV19	TRBD1	TGTGCCAGTAGTAGACAGGGCAGCGCCTACGAGCAGTACTTC	CASSRQGSAYEQYF